The next 18 T cell receptor beta chains were all read from a single sample in a study of CXCR3-negative and CXCR3-positive naive CD8 T cells. It was by 5' RACE with UMI labels that the TRB cDNA libraries were prepared. After re-calling the 5' RACE reads, TCRdb lists one entry per CDR3 protein, DNA absent. The data include 150,000 or so distinct CDR3 sequences; the top ten clones carry 0.49%. The sample comprised naive CXCR3- CD8+ T cells from blood. Subset: CD45RO-CCR7+CD27+CD95- naive CD8+ T cells lacking CXCR3 (TNR3-). The receptors derive from a human donor in good health. Some clones in this sample may be carry-over from other donors' samples.

The V and J genes are TRBV10-3 and TRBJ2-5; TCRdb's D call of TRBD2 is untestable without DNA. The germline V gene encodes CDR1 ENHRY and CDR2 SYGVKD. This CDR3 region has 14 residues. This chain's CDR3 is CAISGTCGRETQYF.

The chain's CDR3 is CASSQRIRGPRETQYF. This sequence joins TRBV4-1 and TRBJ2-5; TCRdb gives TRBD1 as the D gene, but with no DNA this cannot be confirmed. This CDR3 region has 16 residues. Germline CDR1 and CDR2: MGHRA and YSYEKL.

The chain links TRBV27 to TRBJ2-7; checking the TCRdb D call of TRBD1 is not possible without DNA. This CDR3 spans 15 amino acids. Germline V CDR1 and CDR2: MNHEY, SMNVEV (reference sequence). The CDR3 loop is CASRWGAPSSYEQYF.

The chain has TRBV9 and TRBJ1-6. Germline V lookup: CDR1 SGDLS, CDR2 YYNGEE. The CDR3 has 13 residues. The CDR3 region is CASSVENNSPLHF. Using reference TRBV9 and TRBJ1-6 for the parts outside the CDR3, the full variable domain is DSGVTQTPKHLITATGQRVTLRCSPRSGDLSVYWYQQSLDQGLQFLIQYYNGEERAKGNILERFSAQQFPDLHSELNLSSLELGDSALYFCASSVENNSPLHFGNGTRLTVT.

The V call is TRBV20-1, the J call TRBJ1-1; lacking DNA, the TRBD1 call made by TCRdb goes unchecked. This CDR3 spans 15 amino acids. Germline CDR1 reads DFQATT; CDR2 reads SNEGSKA (reference sequence). The CDR3 sequence is CSARMVPGQNTEAFF.

CDR3 amino acids: CASSGDGPKLLDTQYF. The V and J genes are TRBV28 and TRBJ2-3. In germline, CDR1 is MDHEN, CDR2 SYDVKM. CDR3 length equals 16 residues.

J is TRBJ1-1 and V is TRBV14. The CDR3 runs to 16 residues. From germline, CDR1 is SGHDN and CDR2 FVKESK. The CDR3 sequence: CASSHQLRGANTEAFF.

The gene calls are TRBV18 and TRBJ2-7; TCRdb selects TRBD1, and the lack of DNA leaves this call unchecked. Per germline, CDR1 KGHSH and CDR2 LQKENI. This CDR3 comprises 18 residues. CDR3 in amino acids: CASSPFGAGPLRQSEQYF.

The chain is built from TRBV5-1 and TRBJ1-3; lacking DNA, the TRBD1 call made by TCRdb goes unchecked. Germline lookup yields CDR1 SGHRS and CDR2 YFSETQ. This CDR3 has 16 residues. This chain's CDR3 is CASSRDAATGGNTIYF. The full variable domain, its missing parts supplied by reference TRBV5-1 and TRBJ1-3, is KAGVTQTPRYLIKTRGQQVTLSCSPISGHRSVSWYQQTPGQGLQFLFEYFSETQRNKGNFPGRFSGRQFSNSRSEMNVSTLELGDSALYLCASSRDAATGGNTIYFGEGSWLTVV.

This chain links TRBV27 with TRBJ2-1; without DNA, the TCRdb call of TRBD1 cannot be checked. This CDR3 spans 14 amino acids. The germline gives CDR1 MNHEY, CDR2 SMNVEV (reference sequence). The chain's CDR3 is CASSPGQFGDEQLF.

V and J are TRBV12-3 or TRBV12-4 and TRBJ2-3; the D call of TRBD1 rests on TCRdb alone, since no DNA is present to check it. This CDR3 contains 14 residues. CDR3 residues: CASRLRGQTDTQYF.

The gene calls are TRBV7-9 and TRBJ1-1; TCRdb selects TRBD1, and the lack of DNA leaves this call unchecked. Germline V gene lookup returns CDR1 SEHNR and CDR2 FQNEAQ (reference sequence). This CDR3 has 14 amino acids. This CDR3 reads CASSLAPGQGEAFF.

This chain uses TRBV6-2 or TRBV6-3 with TRBJ2-5; lacking DNA, the TRBD1 call made by TCRdb goes unchecked. CDR3 length equals 16 residues. The germline CDR1 and CDR2 sequences are MNHEY and SVGEGT. CDR3 sequence reads: CASSYPGGHRQETQYF.

The gene calls are TRBV7-2 and TRBJ2-5; TCRdb proposes TRBD1, but this gene call is untestable without DNA. The CDR3 is 15 amino acids. The germline gives CDR1 SGHTA, CDR2 FQGNSA. Here the CDR3 reads CASSPGQPQGETQYF.

The rearrangement uses TRBV12-3 or TRBV12-4 and TRBJ2-1; TCRdb reports TRBD2, a call that lacks DNA to check it against. The CDR3 is made up of 12 amino acids. CDR3 in amino acids: CASSWRANEQFF.

The V call is TRBV4-3, the J call TRBJ2-7; TCRdb outputs TRBD1, but without DNA this stays unchecked. The CDR3 is 17 residues long. Germline V CDR1 and CDR2: LGHNA, YSLEER. The CDR3 loop reads CASSQERGGTGVYEQYF.

The rearrangement uses TRBV3-1 and TRBJ2-3; TCRdb's D call of TRBD2 is untestable without DNA. Germline CDR1 is LGHDT and CDR2 is YNNKEL (reference sequence). This CDR3 contains 13 residues. The CDR3 sequence: CASSQRRSYTQYF.

The chain combines TRBV20-1 with TRBJ1-2. The CDR3 loop spans 13 amino acids. CDR1 is DFQATT and CDR2 is SNEGSKA in the germline V gene (reference sequence). The CDR3 sequence: CSARDRADYGYTF.